A single sample is the source of the 21 T cell receptor beta chains below, sequenced in a study of blood T cell repertoires in COVID-19. TCRdb's table, derived via immunoSEQ multiplex PCR, lists solely in-frame clones and lacks some. The sample has approximately 45,000 clones, about 87% seen once. The sample was peripheral blood. The receptors were gathered from a human donor in a cohort sampled during active COVID-19.

This sequence joins TRBV11-2 and TRBJ2-1; 7 bases agree with TRBD2. Trimming took 5 bases from V and 7 from J; bases not matched to a gene: 20. CDR1 SGHAT and CDR2 FQNNGV come from the germline V gene. The CDR3 totals 18 residues. The CDR3, as DNA: TGTGCCAGCAGCATAATCCGATCGCGGGAGACCGATGCAAATGAGCAGTTCTTC. Protein sequence: CASSIIRSRETDANEQFF.

The chain links TRBV13 to TRBJ2-7; D call uncertain. Looked up from germline, CDR1 is PRHDT and CDR2 is FYEKMQ (reference sequence). V gave up 5 bases and J gave up 3 bases, with 5 bases separating them. This CDR3 has 11 amino acids. CDR3: CASSLYYEQYF. CDR3 DNA sequence: TGTGCCAGCAGCCTATACTACGAGCAGTACTTC.

The CDR3 spells CASSSSTGIYYGYTF. The CDR3 DNA is TGTGCCAGCAGCTCATCGACAGGGATCTACTATGGCTACACCTTC. V usage is TRBV5-6 and J usage is TRBJ1-2; 7 nucleotides agree with TRBD1. V dropped 3 bases and J dropped 3; count of bases not matched to a gene: 8. This CDR3 comprises 15 residues. CDR1 and CDR2 (germline): SGHDT, YYEEEE.

This clone has more than one count but fewer than ten. The rearrangement uses TRBV19 and TRBJ1-1, with D perhaps TRBD1 (6 bases). V was shortened by 8 bases and J by 11 bases, with 36 bases between the two germline ends. The CDR3 has 18 amino acids. CDR1 and CDR2 (germline): LNHDA, SQIVND (reference sequence). The CDR3 sequence: CASRSPRTRIPGASMAFF. The CDR3 DNA follows: TGTGCCAGTCGGTCCCCTCGCACCCGCATCCCAGGGGCGTCGATGGCTTTCTTT.

To note about this clone: A junction end diverges from the germline sequence, so it may reflect a read error. The rearrangement uses TRBV29-1 and TRBJ2-3; perhaps TRBD2 as D (7 bases). Germline loops: CDR1 SQVTM, CDR2 ANQGSEA. This CDR3 is built from 11 residues. CDR3 protein: CSMGGWDKGDF. In DNA form, the CDR3 reads TGCAGCATGGGGGGGTGGGACAAAGGAGATTTT.

The chain links TRBV3-1 (or the pseudogene TRBV3-2) to TRBJ1-2, with D unresolved. The V end lost 1 base, the J end lost 3 bases, and 18 bases lay between the germline ends. The CDR3 consists of 17 residues. CDR1 and CDR2 from the germline V gene are LGHDT and YNNKEL (reference sequence). CDR3 bases: TGTGCCAGCAGCCAAGTCCTCCGAGGCAGTTATGACTATGGCTACACCTTC. This encodes CASSQVLRGSYDYGYTF.

V gene TRBV7-2 combines with J gene TRBJ2-7; 11 bases match TRBD2. Germline CDR1 is SGHTA and CDR2 is FQGNSA. This CDR3 is 15 amino acids long. Germline trimming cut 6 bases from V and 3 bases from J; bases unmatched to any gene: 7. The CDR3 DNA reads TGTGCCAGCAGACCTACTAGCGGGGGATTCTACGAGCAGTACTTC. Residues: CASRPTSGGFYEQYF.

This chain joins TRBV6-5 and TRBJ1-6, with 8 bases matching TRBD1. The CDR3 runs to 15 residues. The V gene end was trimmed by 6 bases and the J gene end by 6 bases; junction bases not matched to a gene: 7. Germline-derived CDR1 and CDR2 are MNHEY and SVGAGI. CDR3 protein: CASRDGQGFNSPLHF. In DNA form, the CDR3 reads TGTGCCAGCAGGGATGGACAGGGCTTTAATTCACCCCTCCACTTT.

The CDR3 protein is CASSLTAGGGDTQYF. CDR3 sequence (DNA): TGCGCCAGCAGCTTGACAGCGGGAGGGGGAGATACGCAGTATTTT. The chain couples TRBV5-1 to TRBJ2-3, with TRBD2 matching 10 bases. Trimming cost V 1 base and J 5 bases; bases outside gene matches: 4. Looked up from germline, CDR1 is SGHRS and CDR2 is YFSETQ. The CDR3 extends over 15 amino acids.

This chain uses TRBV29-1 with TRBJ1-4; no definite D call. V lost 4 bases to trimming and J lost 0 bases, with 6 bases between them. Germline V lookup: CDR1 SQVTM, CDR2 ANQGSEA. This CDR3 comprises 13 residues. CDR3 in DNA: TGCAGCGTTGGCTTAGCAACTAATGAAAAACTGTTTTTT. Translation gives CSVGLATNEKLFF.

The chain joins TRBV10-3 to TRBJ2-3; 10 nucleotides match TRBD2. This CDR3 region has 14 residues. Trimming took 8 bases from V and 2 from J; bases not matched to a gene: 4. Germline V gene lookup returns CDR1 ENHRY and CDR2 SYGVKD. The CDR3 sequence is CAIGLAEPTDTQYF. CDR3 in DNA: TGTGCCATCGGACTAGCGGAGCCCACAGATACGCAGTATTTT.

V is TRBV28 and J is TRBJ2-7; D gene uncertain. Germline CDR1 is MDHEN and CDR2 is SYDVKM. This CDR3 spans 11 amino acids. Between the trimmed V and J ends, which lost 5 bases and 6 bases, there was a span of 8 bases. The CDR3 here is CASSTPSEQYF. As DNA, the CDR3 is TGTGCCAGCAGTACACCTAGCGAGCAGTACTTC.

This chain joins TRBV7-8 and TRBJ2-2; D ambiguous. The germline V gene encodes CDR1 SGHVS and CDR2 FQNEAQ. Trimming removed 1 base from V and 0 bases from J, with 9 bases in between. This CDR3 has 16 residues. As DNA, the CDR3 is TGTGCCAGCAGCTTAGAGTCGCGGTCGAACACCGGGGAGCTGTTTTTT. Its protein product is CASSLESRSNTGELFF.

The rearrangement links TRBV11-3 to TRBJ2-1; 9 positions match TRBD1. Per germline, CDR1 SGHNT and CDR2 YENEEA. This CDR3 contains 15 residues. The V segment lost 5 bases and the J segment 6 bases; nucleotides outside the gene matches: 8. The CDR3 loop reads CASSLGTGRVNEQFF. The CDR3 bases are TGTGCCAGCAGCCTGGGGACAGGGCGGGTCAATGAGCAGTTCTTC.

V is TRBV3-1 (or the pseudogene TRBV3-2) and J is TRBJ1-4; 9 bases match TRBD1. CDR3 length equals 14 residues. The ends lost 0 bases at V and 14 bases at J; junction bases unmatched: 7. Germline loops: CDR1 LGHDT, CDR2 YNNKEL (reference sequence). The CDR3 sequence is CASSQDSGTGTLFF. In DNA, the CDR3 is TGTGCCAGCAGCCAAGATTCCGGGACAGGGACGCTGTTTTTT.

This chain uses TRBV2 with TRBJ2-5, with a possible D match to TRBD1 (5 bases). CDR1 and CDR2 from the germline V gene are SNHLY and FYNNEI. This CDR3 has 13 amino acids. V was clipped by 4 bases and J by 1 base, with 7 bases between them. This CDR3 is CASSVDSQETQYF. The CDR3 region has the DNA TGTGCCAGCAGTGTTGACAGCCAAGAGACCCAGTACTTC.

The V gene is TRBV28, the J gene TRBJ2-3; 8 bases agree with TRBD1. CDR3 size: 14 residues. Germline CDR1 is MDHEN and CDR2 is SYDVKM. V shed 8 bases, J shed 2 bases, and the junction held 6 bases outside the gene matches. DNA for the CDR3: TGTGCCAGCGCTCGGACAGGGAACACAGATACGCAGTATTTT. Translating it yields CASARTGNTDTQYF.

This clone came up a few times. V is TRBV4-1 and J is TRBJ2-7, with 7 bases matching TRBD1. From germline, CDR1 is MGHRA and CDR2 YSYEKL. V lost 3 bases and J lost 2; bases outside the gene matches: 7. This CDR3 spans 15 amino acids. The CDR3 DNA is TGCGCCAGCAGCCATTTGAAAGGGGGCCCCTACGAGCAGTACTTC. Translating gives CASSHLKGGPYEQYF.

V and J are TRBV1 and TRBJ2-6; the D call TRBD1 from the table was never checked on the DNA. TRBV1 is a known pseudogene. This CDR3 is 16 amino acids long. The CDR3 coding sequence is TGCACCAGCAGCCGGGCAGGGGCCCTGGGGGCCAACGTCCTGACTTTC. Translated: CTSSRAGALGANVLTF.

This rearrangement joins TRBV9 to TRBJ2-3; 8 nucleotides line up with TRBD2. The germline V gene has CDR1 SGDLS and CDR2 YYNGEE. Unmatched junction bases numbered 5, after V lost 2 bases and J lost 3 bases. This CDR3 contains 15 residues. CDR3 bases: TGTGCCAGCAGCGTCGTCGGGAGGGGGACAGATACGCAGTATTTT. As protein: CASSVVGRGTDTQYF.

The chain combines TRBV15 with TRBJ2-5; 7 bases match TRBD1. This CDR3 has 15 residues. Germline lookup yields CDR1 LNHNV and CDR2 YYDKDF (reference sequence). V trimming: 2 bases; J trimming: 5 bases; junction bases outside the gene matches: 8. CDR3 in amino acids: CATSRPNRGRETQYF. The CDR3 DNA follows: TGTGCCACCAGCAGACCAAACAGGGGACGGGAGACCCAGTACTTC. Full variable domain (outside the CDR3, taken from reference TRBV15 and TRBJ2-5): DAMVIQNPRYQVTQFGKPVTLSCSQTLNHNVMYWYQQKSSQAPKLLFHYYDKDFNNEADTPDNFQSRRPNTSFCFLDIRSPGLGDTAMYLCATSRPNRGRETQYFGPGTRLLVL.